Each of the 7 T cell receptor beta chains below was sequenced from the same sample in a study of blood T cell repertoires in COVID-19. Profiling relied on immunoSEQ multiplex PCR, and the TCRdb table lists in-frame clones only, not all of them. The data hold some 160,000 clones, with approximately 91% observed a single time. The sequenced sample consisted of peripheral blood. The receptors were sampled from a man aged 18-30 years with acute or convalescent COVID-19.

CDR3 nucleotides: TGCGCCAGCAGCGCGCAGGGGGCGATAGAGCGAGCGAAGGCTTTCTTT. It encodes CASSAQGAIERAKAFF. The chain uses TRBV5-1 and TRBJ1-1; 8 nucleotides align to TRBD1. Germline V gene lookup returns CDR1 SGHRS and CDR2 YFSETQ. V lost 4 bases to trimming and J lost 11 bases; unmatched junction nucleotides: 19. The CDR3 has 16 amino acids. The whole variable domain, filled in from reference TRBV5-1 and TRBJ1-1, reads KAGVTQTPRYLIKTRGQQVTLSCSPISGHRSVSWYQQTPGQGLQFLFEYFSETQRNKGNFPGRFSGRQFSNSRSEMNVSTLELGDSALYLCASSAQGAIERAKAFFGQGTRLTVV.

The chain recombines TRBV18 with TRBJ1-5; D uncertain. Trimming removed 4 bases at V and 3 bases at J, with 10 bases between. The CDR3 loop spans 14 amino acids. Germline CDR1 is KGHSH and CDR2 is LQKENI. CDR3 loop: CASSRDGVNQPQHF. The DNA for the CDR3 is TGTGCCAGCTCACGAGACGGAGTCAATCAGCCCCAGCATTTT.

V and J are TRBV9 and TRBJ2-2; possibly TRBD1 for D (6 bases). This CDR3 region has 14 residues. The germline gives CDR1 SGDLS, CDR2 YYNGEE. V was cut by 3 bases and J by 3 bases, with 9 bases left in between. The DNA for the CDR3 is TGTGCCAGCAGCGCCGGGACACACACCGGGGAGCTGTTTTTT. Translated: CASSAGTHTGELFF.

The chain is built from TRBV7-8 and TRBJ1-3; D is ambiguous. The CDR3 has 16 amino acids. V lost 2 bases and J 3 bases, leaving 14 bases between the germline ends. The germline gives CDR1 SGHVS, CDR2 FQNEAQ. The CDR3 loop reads CASSLRTGLDGNTIYF. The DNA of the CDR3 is TGTGCCAGCAGCTTACGCACGGGTTTGGATGGAAACACCATATATTTT.

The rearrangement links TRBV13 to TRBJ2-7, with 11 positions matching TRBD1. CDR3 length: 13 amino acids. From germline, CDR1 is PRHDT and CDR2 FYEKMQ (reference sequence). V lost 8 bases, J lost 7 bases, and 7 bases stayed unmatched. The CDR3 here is CASGGQGAVEQYF. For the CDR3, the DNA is TGTGCCAGCGGTGGACAGGGGGCGGTGGAGCAGTACTTC. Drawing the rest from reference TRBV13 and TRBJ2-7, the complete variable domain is AAGVIQSPRHLIKEKRETATLKCYPIPRHDTVYWYQQGPGQDPQFLISFYEKMQSDKGSIPDRFSAQQFSDYHSELNMSSLELGDSALYFCASGGQGAVEQYFGPGTRLTVT.

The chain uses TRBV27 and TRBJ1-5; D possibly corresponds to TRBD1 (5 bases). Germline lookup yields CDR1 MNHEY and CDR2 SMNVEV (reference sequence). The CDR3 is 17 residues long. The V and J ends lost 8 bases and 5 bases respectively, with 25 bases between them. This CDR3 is CASRQGGGNYGHQPQHF. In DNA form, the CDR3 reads TGTGCCAGCCGTCAAGGTGGGGGGAATTACGGGCATCAGCCCCAGCATTTT.

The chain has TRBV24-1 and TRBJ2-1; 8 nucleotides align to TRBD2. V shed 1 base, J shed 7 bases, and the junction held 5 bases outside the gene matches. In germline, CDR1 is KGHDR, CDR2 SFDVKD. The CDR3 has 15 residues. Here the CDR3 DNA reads TGTGCCACCAGTGATTTACTAGCGGTACCTAATGAGCAGTTCTTC. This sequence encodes CATSDLLAVPNEQFF.